Listed below are T cell receptor beta chains from one sample, sequenced in a study of Ad26.COV2.S vaccination and SARS-CoV-2 variants. TCRdb's table, derived via immunoSEQ multiplex PCR, lists solely in-frame clones and lacks some. Found here are some 390,000 clones, around 85% of them singletons; the top ten hold roughly 3%. Material: peripheral blood, obtained in a trial of Ad26.COV2.S vaccine versus placebo. These receptors all stem from a person between 18 and 65 years old who received the Ad26.COV2.S COVID-19 vaccine or a placebo. Each CDR3 is given with its conserved first and last residue. Fields, in order: V gene, J gene, CDR3 protein.

TRBV11-2	TRBJ2-3	CASSFGLAVSTDTQYF
TRBV3-1/TRBV3-2	TRBJ2-1	CASSLRGNSYNEQFF
TRBV4-1	TRBJ1-2	CASSQGGRYTF
TRBV6-5	TRBJ2-7	CASSSLYEQYF
TRBV29-1	TRBJ1-2	CSVEEFRLAGYTF
TRBV6-5	TRBJ1-1	CASSYSLGVGTEAFF
TRBV10-3	TRBJ2-3	CAISDLSGGLPRTDTQYF
TRBV5-8	TRBJ2-2	CASSLNLLGPGELFF
TRBV4-1	TRBJ1-5	CASSQDSGKGDQPQHF
TRBV2	TRBJ2-2	CASRLQGIGELFF
TRBV13	TRBJ1-1	CASSLRIYTEAFF
TRBV10-1	TRBJ2-3	CASSEFQTTDTQYF
TRBV13	TRBJ1-2	CASSLYRDRNYGYTF
TRBV4-3	TRBJ2-3	CASSPTRSTDTQYF
TRBV19	TRBJ1-4	CASSVYSNPDRIAEKLFF
TRBV6-5	TRBJ2-7	CASSSSTSGGYEQYF
TRBV30	TRBJ2-3	CAWSLGGSTDTQYF
TRBV6-6	TRBJ1-5	CASSYSRDGFHQPQHF
TRBV19	TRBJ2-2	CASKGQGSGELFF
TRBV24-1	TRBJ1-1	CATSSGAIPEAFF
TRBV27	TRBJ1-4	CASSAYREGEKLFF
TRBV19	TRBJ2-3	CASSIGAGGQDTQYF
TRBV15	TRBJ1-5	CATSRDRQGDQPQHF
TRBV6-2/TRBV6-3	TRBJ2-1	CASSLHEDREAEQFF
TRBV6-5	TRBJ1-2	CASSSHGSNYGYTF
TRBV30	TRBJ2-7	CAWSVRGTGLSGEQYF
TRBV4-2	TRBJ2-7	CASSLGLDTYEQYF
TRBV19	TRBJ1-4	CASNVQVRNEKLFF
TRBV30	TRBJ1-1	CAWRARMGTEAFF
TRBV19	TRBJ2-7	CASSMAGRFYEQYF
TRBV30	TRBJ1-1	CAWSVPDSRTEAFF
TRBV10-3	TRBJ1-1	CAISEARGLNTEAFF
TRBV2	TRBJ1-3	CASREPTGGPGNTIYF
TRBV5-4	TRBJ2-3	CASSRGADTQYF
TRBV24-1	TRBJ1-5	CATSDSGGSNQPQHF
TRBV13	TRBJ2-3	CASSGRDRGMDTQYF
TRBV30	TRBJ2-7	CAWSPRGYEQYF
TRBV7-8	TRBJ2-5	CASSRQSQETQYF